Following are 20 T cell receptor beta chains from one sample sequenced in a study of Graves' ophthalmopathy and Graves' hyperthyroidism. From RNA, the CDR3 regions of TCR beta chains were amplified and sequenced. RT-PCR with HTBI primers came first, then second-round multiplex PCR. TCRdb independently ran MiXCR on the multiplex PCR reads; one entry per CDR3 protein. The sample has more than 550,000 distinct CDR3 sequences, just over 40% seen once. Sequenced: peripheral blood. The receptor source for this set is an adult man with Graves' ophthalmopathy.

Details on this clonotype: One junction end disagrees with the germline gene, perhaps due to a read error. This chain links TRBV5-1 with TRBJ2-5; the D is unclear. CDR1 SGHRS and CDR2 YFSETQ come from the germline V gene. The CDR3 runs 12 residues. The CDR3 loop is CASSVTGETQYF. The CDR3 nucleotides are TGTGCCAGCAGCGTAACCGGCGAGACCCAGTACTTC.

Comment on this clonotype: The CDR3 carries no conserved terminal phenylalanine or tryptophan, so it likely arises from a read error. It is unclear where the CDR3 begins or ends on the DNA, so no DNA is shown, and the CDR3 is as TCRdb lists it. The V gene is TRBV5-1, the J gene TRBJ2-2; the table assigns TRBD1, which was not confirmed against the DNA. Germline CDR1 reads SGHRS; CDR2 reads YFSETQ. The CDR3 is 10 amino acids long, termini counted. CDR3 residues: CASSLAPRGQ.

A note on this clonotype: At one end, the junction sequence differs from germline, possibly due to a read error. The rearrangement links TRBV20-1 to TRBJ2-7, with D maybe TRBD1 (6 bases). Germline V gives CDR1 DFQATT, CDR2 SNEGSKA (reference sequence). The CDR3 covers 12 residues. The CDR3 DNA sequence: TGCAGTGCTAGGGACAGTCCCTACAAGCAGTACTTC. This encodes CSARDSPYKQYF.

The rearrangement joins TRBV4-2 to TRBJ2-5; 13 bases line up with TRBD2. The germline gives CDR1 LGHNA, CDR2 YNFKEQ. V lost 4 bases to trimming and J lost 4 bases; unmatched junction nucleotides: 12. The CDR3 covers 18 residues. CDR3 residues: CASSPSGTSGAGVETQYF. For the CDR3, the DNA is TGTGCCAGCAGCCCCTCCGGGACTAGCGGGGCCGGGGTAGAGACCCAGTACTTC.

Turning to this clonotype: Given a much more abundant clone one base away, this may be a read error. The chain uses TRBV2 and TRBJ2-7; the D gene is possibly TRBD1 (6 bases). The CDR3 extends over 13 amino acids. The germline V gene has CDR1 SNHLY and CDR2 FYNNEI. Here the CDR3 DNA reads TGTGCCAGCAGTTTATTGGACAGCTACGAGCGGTACTTC. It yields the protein CASSLLDSYERYF. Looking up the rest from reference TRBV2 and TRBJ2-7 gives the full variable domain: EPEVTQTPSHQVTQMGQEVILRCVPISNHLYFYWYRQILGQKVEFLVSFYNNEISEKSEIFDDQFSVERPDGSNFTLKIRSTKLEDSAMYFCASSLLDSYERYFGPGTRLTVT.

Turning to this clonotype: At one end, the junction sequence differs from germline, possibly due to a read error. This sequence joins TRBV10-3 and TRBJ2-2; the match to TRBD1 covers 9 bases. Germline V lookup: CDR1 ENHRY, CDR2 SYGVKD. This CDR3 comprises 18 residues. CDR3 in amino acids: CASSQGAGTGSLVGELFF. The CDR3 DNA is TGTGCCAGCAGTCAAGGGGCGGGGACAGGGTCATTGGTCGGGGAGCTGTTTTTT.

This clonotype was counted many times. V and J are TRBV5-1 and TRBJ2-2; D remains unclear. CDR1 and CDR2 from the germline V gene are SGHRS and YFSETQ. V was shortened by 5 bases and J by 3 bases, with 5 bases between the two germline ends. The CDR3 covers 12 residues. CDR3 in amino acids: CASSHDTGELFF. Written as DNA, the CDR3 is TGCGCCAGCAGTCACGACACCGGGGAGCTGTTTTTT. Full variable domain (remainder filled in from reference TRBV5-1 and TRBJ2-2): KAGVTQTPRYLIKTRGQQVTLSCSPISGHRSVSWYQQTPGQGLQFLFEYFSETQRNKGNFPGRFSGRQFSNSRSEMNVSTLELGDSALYLCASSHDTGELFFGEGSRLTVL.

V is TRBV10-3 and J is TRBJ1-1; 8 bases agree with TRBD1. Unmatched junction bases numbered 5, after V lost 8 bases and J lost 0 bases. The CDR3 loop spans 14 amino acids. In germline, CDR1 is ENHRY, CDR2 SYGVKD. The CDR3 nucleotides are TGTGCCATCCAATACAGGGGGATGAACACTGAAGCTTTCTTT. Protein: CAIQYRGMNTEAFF.

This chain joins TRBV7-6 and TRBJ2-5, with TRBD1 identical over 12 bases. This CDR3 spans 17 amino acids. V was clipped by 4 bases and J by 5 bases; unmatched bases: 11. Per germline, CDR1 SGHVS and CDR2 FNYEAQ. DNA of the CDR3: TGTGCCAGCAGCTCGCGTCGGGACAGGGGGCTGGGGGAGACCCAGTACTTC. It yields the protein CASSSRRDRGLGETQYF.

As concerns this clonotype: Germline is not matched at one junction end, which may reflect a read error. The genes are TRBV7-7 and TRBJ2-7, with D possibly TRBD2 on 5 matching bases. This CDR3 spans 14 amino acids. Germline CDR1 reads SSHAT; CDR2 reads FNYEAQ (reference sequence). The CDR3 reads CASSSFPLPGELYF. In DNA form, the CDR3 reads TGTGCCAGCAGCTCGTTTCCCCTTCCCGGGGAGCTGTACTTC.

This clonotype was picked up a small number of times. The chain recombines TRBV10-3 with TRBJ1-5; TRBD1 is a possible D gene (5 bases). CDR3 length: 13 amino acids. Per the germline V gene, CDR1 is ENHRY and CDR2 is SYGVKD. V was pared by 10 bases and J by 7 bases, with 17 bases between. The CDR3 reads CASGRASGQPQHF. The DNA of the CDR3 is TGTGCCAGCGGCAGGGCCTCGGGACAGCCCCAGCATTTT.

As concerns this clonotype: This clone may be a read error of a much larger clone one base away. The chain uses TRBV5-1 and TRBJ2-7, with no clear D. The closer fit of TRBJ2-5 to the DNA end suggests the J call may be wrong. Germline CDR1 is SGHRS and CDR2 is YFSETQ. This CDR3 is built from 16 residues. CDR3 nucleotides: TGCGCCAGCAGCCAAGATCTGTCATCCGGCAGAGGGACCCAGTACTTC. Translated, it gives CASSQDLSSGRGTQYF.

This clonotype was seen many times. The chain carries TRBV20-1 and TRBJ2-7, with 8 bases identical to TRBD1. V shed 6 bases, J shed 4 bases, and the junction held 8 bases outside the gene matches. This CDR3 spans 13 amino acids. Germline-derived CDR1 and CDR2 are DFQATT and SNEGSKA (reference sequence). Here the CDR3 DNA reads TGCAGTGCCGCCGGACAGGGATTATACGAGCAGTACTTC. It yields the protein CSAAGQGLYEQYF.

CDR3 region: CASSGPGLSNQPQHF. In DNA, the CDR3 is TGTGCCAGCAGTGGACCGGGTCTGAGCAATCAGCCCCAGCATTTT. The chain joins TRBV2 to TRBJ1-5; D call uncertain. CDR1 and CDR2 from the germline V gene are SNHLY and FYNNEI. The CDR3 consists of 15 residues. V gave up 4 bases and J gave up 1 base, with 11 bases separating them.

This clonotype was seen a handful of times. The CDR3 here is CASLGTVSYEQYF. DNA of the CDR3: TGTGCCAGCCTAGGGACAGTATCCTACGAGCAGTACTTC. The genes are TRBV6-1 and TRBJ2-7, with 7 bases that match TRBD1. CDR3 length: 13 amino acids. The germline V gene encodes CDR1 MNHNS and CDR2 SASEGT. V gave up 8 bases and J gave up 1 base; unmatched junction bases: 5.

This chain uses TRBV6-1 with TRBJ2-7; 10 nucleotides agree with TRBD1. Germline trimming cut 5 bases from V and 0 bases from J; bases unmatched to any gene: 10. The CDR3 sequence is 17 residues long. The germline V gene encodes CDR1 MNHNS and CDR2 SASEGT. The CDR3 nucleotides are TGTGCCAGCAGTTACTCGATAGGGACAGGGGACTCCTACGAGCAGTACTTC. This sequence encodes CASSYSIGTGDSYEQYF.

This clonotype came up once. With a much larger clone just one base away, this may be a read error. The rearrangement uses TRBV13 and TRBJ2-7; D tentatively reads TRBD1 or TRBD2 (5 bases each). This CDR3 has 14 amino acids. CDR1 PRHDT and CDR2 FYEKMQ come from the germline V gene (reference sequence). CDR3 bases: TGTGCCAACAGCGCCGGGACGGACTCCTACGAGCAGTACTTC. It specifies CANSAGTDSYEQYF.

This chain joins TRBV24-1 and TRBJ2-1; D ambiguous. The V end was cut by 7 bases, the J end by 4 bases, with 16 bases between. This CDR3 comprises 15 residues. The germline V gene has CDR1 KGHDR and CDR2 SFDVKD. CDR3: CATRGHGGGYNEQFF. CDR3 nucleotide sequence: TGTGCCACCAGGGGCCATGGCGGTGGGTACAATGAGCAGTTCTTC.

This CDR3 is CASTPTGEDTGELFF. For the CDR3, the DNA is TGTGCCAGCACCCCCACAGGGGAGGACACCGGGGAGCTGTTTTTT. The rearrangement joins TRBV9 to TRBJ2-2; the D gene is possibly TRBD1 (7 bases). The CDR3 totals 15 residues. Germline loops: CDR1 SGDLS, CDR2 YYNGEE. Trimming shortened V by 6 bases and J by 3 bases, and 15 bases separated the two germline ends.

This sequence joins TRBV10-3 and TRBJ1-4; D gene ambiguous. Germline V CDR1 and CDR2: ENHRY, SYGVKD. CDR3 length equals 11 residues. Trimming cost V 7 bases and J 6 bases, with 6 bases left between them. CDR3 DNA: TGTGCCATCAATCGAGATGAAAAACTGTTTTTT. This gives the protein CAINRDEKLFF.